One sample yielded the 32 T cell receptor beta chains listed below, sequenced in a study of shared clonotypes between healthy human individuals. Method: immunoSEQ multiplex PCR; TCRdb's copy keeps in-frame clones and lacks some. The data contain about 510,000 clones, less than 96% of them singletons. Sequenced input: naive CD4+ T cells sorted from blood. The subset: CD45RA+ positively selected. The receptors shown here come from a woman aged 25 to 45 in good health.

In DNA, the CDR3 is TGTGCCAGCAGCCGACGGGACAGGGGGCCAAGACTGTTTTTT. It is translated as CASSRRDRGPRLFF. V and J are TRBV14 and TRBJ1-4; 12 nucleotides agree with TRBD1. CDR3 size: 14 residues. V shed 4 bases and J 13 bases; nucleotides not matched to a gene: 7. CDR1 and CDR2 (germline): SGHDN, FVKESK.

J is TRBJ1-1 and V is TRBV28; maybe TRBD1 (5 bases). There are 15 residues in the CDR3. From germline, CDR1 is MDHEN and CDR2 SYDVKM. Trimming took 7 bases from V and 0 from J, leaving 15 bases between them. In DNA, the CDR3 is TGTGCCAGCAAAGCCGCCCTGGGGGTGAACACTGAAGCTTTCTTT. The encoded protein is CASKAALGVNTEAFF.

The rearrangement joins TRBV27 to TRBJ2-5; TRBD1 matches at 7 bases. V was pared by 3 bases and J by 3 bases, with 7 bases of the junction left unmatched. The CDR3 runs 15 residues. Germline V gene sequence: CDR1 MNHEY, CDR2 SMNVEV (reference sequence). In nucleotides, the CDR3 is TGTGCCAGCAGTTTCCTCGACAGGGCCAAAGAGACCCAGTACTTC. Its protein product is CASSFLDRAKETQYF.

The V gene is TRBV27, the J gene TRBJ2-1; 7 bases match TRBD1. Germline loops: CDR1 MNHEY, CDR2 SMNVEV (reference sequence). This CDR3 has 16 residues. V lost 6 bases and J lost 5; bases outside the gene matches: 13. The DNA of the CDR3 is TGTGCCAGCAGCCCTCAGACAGGGAAAAAGGACAATGAGCAGTTCTTC. Amino acid sequence: CASSPQTGKKDNEQFF.

The chain has TRBV11-3 and TRBJ2-1; maybe TRBD1 (5 bases). Per germline, CDR1 SGHNT and CDR2 YENEEA. CDR3 length: 13 residues. Between the trimmed V and J ends, which lost 5 bases and 6 bases, there was a span of 11 bases. In DNA, the CDR3 is TGTGCCAGCAGCCTAAGGACAAGCAATGAGCAGTTCTTC. This encodes CASSLRTSNEQFF.

CDR3 DNA sequence: TGTGCCAGCAGGCGCGGGGGCGGCGAGCAGTACTTC. Translated, it gives CASRRGGGEQYF. The chain couples TRBV6-5 to TRBJ2-7, with D possibly being TRBD2 (7 bases). The CDR3 contains 12 residues. Trimming took 6 bases from V and 6 from J, leaving 12 bases between them. From germline, CDR1 is MNHEY and CDR2 SVGAGI.

The J gene is TRBJ2-3, the V gene TRBV4-1, with TRBD1 matching 8 bases. This CDR3 comprises 15 residues. With V trimmed by 3 bases and J by 0 bases, 2 bases remained unmatched. Germline values: CDR1 MGHRA, CDR2 YSYEKL. CDR3 in amino acids: CASSQTGESTDTQYF. CDR3 DNA sequence: TGCGCCAGCAGCCAGACAGGGGAAAGCACAGATACGCAGTATTTT.

The rearrangement uses TRBV4-2 and TRBJ2-1, with 8 bases lining up with TRBD2. The germline CDR1 and CDR2 sequences are LGHNA and YNFKEQ. This CDR3 contains 15 residues. V dropped 1 base and J dropped 6; count of bases not matched to a gene: 5. The DNA of the CDR3 is TGTGCCAGCAGCCAAGTTCAAGCGGGAGCCAATGAGCAGTTCTTC. It translates to CASSQVQAGANEQFF.

This chain connects TRBV19 to TRBJ2-1, with 7 positions matching TRBD1. In germline, CDR1 is LNHDA, CDR2 SQIVND (reference sequence). V lost 5 bases and J lost 7; bases outside the gene matches: 8. CDR3 length: 14 residues. The CDR3 sequence: CASSFRQGPNEQFF. Here the CDR3 DNA reads TGTGCCAGTAGTTTTCGACAGGGTCCGAATGAGCAGTTCTTC.

This clone occurred a few times. The rearrangement joins TRBV2 to TRBJ2-7; unclear D gene. The germline V and J ends were trimmed by 3 bases and 10 bases, with 10 bases remaining between them. From germline, CDR1 is SNHLY and CDR2 FYNNEI. The CDR3 has 11 residues. The CDR3 coding sequence is TGTGCCAGCAGTGATAGCCTCGGACAGTACTTC. Translating gives CASSDSLGQYF.

This chain joins TRBV15 and TRBJ2-3; weak D call: TRBD1 (6 bases). The V gene's germline CDR1 is LNHNV and CDR2 YYDKDF (reference sequence). V lost 1 base and J lost 0, with 14 bases in between. This CDR3 is 17 amino acids long. The CDR3 bases are TGTGCCACCAGCAGAGCCCCCAGGGGTCCTAGCACAGATACGCAGTATTTT. Protein sequence: CATSRAPRGPSTDTQYF.

The rearrangement uses TRBV5-4 and TRBJ2-7, with D uncertain. CDR1 and CDR2 from the germline V gene are SGHNT and YYREEE (reference sequence). The CDR3 loop spans 14 amino acids. V lost 0 bases, J lost 4 bases, and 11 bases lay in between. The CDR3 DNA reads TGTGCCAGCAGCTTGGCTGAGTATCCTTACGAGCAGTACTTC. Its protein is CASSLAEYPYEQYF.

V gene TRBV7-2 combines with J gene TRBJ2-7; D might be TRBD2 (6 bases). Looked up from germline, CDR1 is SGHTA and CDR2 is FQGNSA. This CDR3 region has 15 residues. V was cut by 1 base and J by 3 bases, with 13 bases left in between. The CDR3 sequence is CASSLVGGIGYEQYF. Written as DNA, the CDR3 is TGTGCCAGCAGCTTAGTTGGAGGGATTGGCTACGAGCAGTACTTC.

This clone was picked up one time. This chain links TRBV6-6 with TRBJ1-1, with 7 bases aligning to TRBD1. Per the germline V gene, CDR1 is MNHNY and CDR2 is SVGAGI (reference sequence). J was trimmed by 4 bases and V by 5 bases; bases with no gene match: 4. CDR3 length equals 13 residues. CDR3 sequence reads: CASSTGVSTEAFF. CDR3 in DNA: TGTGCCAGCAGTACAGGGGTTTCCACTGAAGCTTTCTTT.

The J gene is TRBJ2-1, the V gene TRBV20-1, with a weak D call TRBD1 (6 bases). This CDR3 contains 11 residues. The germline V gene encodes CDR1 DFQATT and CDR2 SNEGSKA (reference sequence). Trimming shortened V by 5 bases and J by 7 bases, and 9 bases separated the two germline ends. The CDR3 region has the DNA TGCAGTGCTCGGGACATGAATGAGCAGTTCTTC. Its protein is CSARDMNEQFF.

This clone was detected only a few times. The rearrangement links TRBV2 to TRBJ1-5; no reliable D call. The V gene lost 5 bases and the J gene lost 7 bases, with 9 bases spanning the gap. This CDR3 is 12 amino acids long. Germline V gene data show CDR1 as SNHLY and CDR2 as FYNNEI. CDR3 residues: CASSIGPQPQHF. CDR3 nucleotide sequence: TGTGCCAGCAGTATTGGGCCCCAGCCCCAGCATTTT.

This chain joins TRBV15 and TRBJ1-4; D is unclear. The CDR3 consists of 16 residues. The germline gives CDR1 LNHNV, CDR2 YYDKDF (reference sequence). V lost 5 bases, J lost 0 bases, and 13 bases lay in between. CDR3 nucleotides: TGTGCCACCAGCCGAGGGTCGGCTACAACTAATGAAAAACTGTTTTTT. This encodes CATSRGSATTNEKLFF.

This chain uses TRBV5-1 with TRBJ2-3; TRBD1 matches at 10 bases. The CDR3 totals 15 residues. Germline V gives CDR1 SGHRS, CDR2 YFSETQ. V gave up 5 bases and J gave up 3 bases; unmatched junction bases: 6. CDR3 sequence reads: CASSHGTGATDTQYF. The CDR3, as DNA: TGCGCCAGCAGTCACGGGACAGGGGCGACAGATACGCAGTATTTT.

This clone appeared a single time. This sequence joins TRBV15 and TRBJ2-1; no clear D. The CDR3 consists of 15 residues. Trimming removed 0 bases at V and 4 bases at J, with 10 bases between. Germline assignment: CDR1 LNHNV and CDR2 YYDKDF (reference sequence). The CDR3 region has the DNA TGTGCCACCAGCAGAGATTTGGCCCCGTACAATGAGCAGTTCTTC. This codes for CATSRDLAPYNEQFF.

The CDR3 loop is CASRAGDGEEQFF. CDR3 nucleotides: TGTGCCAGCAGGGCAGGGGACGGTGAGGAGCAGTTCTTC. The chain uses TRBV2 and TRBJ2-1; tentatively, D is TRBD1 (6 bases). Germline V gene sequence: CDR1 SNHLY, CDR2 FYNNEI. V was trimmed by 6 bases and J by 10 bases, leaving 16 bases between them. There are 13 residues in the CDR3.

In DNA form, the CDR3 reads TGTGCCAGCAGCCCTGGGCCCCCGGGTGAAGCTTTCTTT. This codes for CASSPGPPGEAFF. This chain connects TRBV9 to TRBJ1-1; D gene ambiguous. Germline CDR1 is SGDLS and CDR2 is YYNGEE. Trimming removed 4 bases at V and 7 bases at J, with 14 bases between. This CDR3 is 13 amino acids long. The full variable domain, completed using reference TRBV9 and TRBJ1-1, is DSGVTQTPKHLITATGQRVTLRCSPRSGDLSVYWYQQSLDQGLQFLIQYYNGEERAKGNILERFSAQQFPDLHSELNLSSLELGDSALYFCASSPGPPGEAFFGQGTRLTVV.

This sequence joins TRBV28 and TRBJ2-7; D is perhaps TRBD1 (5 bases). Germline assignment: CDR1 MDHEN and CDR2 SYDVKM. V was pared by 2 bases and J by 5 bases, with 16 bases between. There are 15 residues in the CDR3. The CDR3 sequence: CASSLLSQGFHEQYF. In DNA, the CDR3 is TGTGCCAGCAGTTTACTCTCCCAGGGTTTCCACGAGCAGTACTTC.

This clone was recorded only once. This chain connects TRBV6-5 to TRBJ2-7; tentatively, D is TRBD1 or TRBD2 (6 bases each). The CDR3 is 13 amino acids. The germline V gene encodes CDR1 MNHEY and CDR2 SVGAGI. Trimming took off 5 bases at V and 6 bases at J, with 14 bases between the two ends. CDR3 sequence: CASSGGGSGEQYF. DNA for the CDR3: TGTGCCAGCAGTGGAGGGGGGTCAGGCGAGCAGTACTTC.

The chain joins TRBV10-1 to TRBJ1-6; perhaps TRBD1 as D (6 bases). The CDR3 is 14 amino acids. Trimming took 4 bases from V and 10 from J, leaving 14 bases between them. In germline, CDR1 is WNHNN, CDR2 SYGVQD (reference sequence). CDR3 amino acids: CASSGSVDSSPLHF. CDR3 DNA sequence: TGCGCCAGCAGTGGGAGCGTGGACAGCTCACCCCTCCACTTT.

This chain connects TRBV5-6 to TRBJ2-7; D not resolved. The CDR3 runs 14 residues. Deletions cut 0 bases from V and 0 bases from J, with 7 bases between. CDR1 and CDR2 (germline): SGHDT, YYEEEE. CDR3 residues: CASSLEGISYEQYF. The CDR3 DNA sequence: TGTGCCAGCAGCTTGGAGGGAATCTCCTACGAGCAGTACTTC.

This clone is a singleton in its sample. The chain joins TRBV27 to TRBJ2-7; no firm D call. Trimming removed 2 bases at V and 4 bases at J, with 9 bases between. The CDR3 loop spans 13 amino acids. From germline, CDR1 is MNHEY and CDR2 SMNVEV (reference sequence). This chain's CDR3 is CASSLRARYEQYF. In DNA form, the CDR3 reads TGTGCCAGCAGTTTAAGAGCCCGGTACGAGCAGTACTTC.

The rearrangement links TRBV5-5 to TRBJ2-7, with 7 bases aligning to TRBD1. The CDR3 has 15 amino acids. Germline lookup yields CDR1 SGHKS and CDR2 YYEKEE (reference sequence). V lost 0 bases to trimming and J lost 2 bases; unmatched junction nucleotides: 5. CDR3 coding DNA: TGTGCCAGCAGCTTGGTCCCACAGGGGACCTACGAGCAGTACTTC. Residues: CASSLVPQGTYEQYF.

The V gene is TRBV27, the J gene TRBJ2-5; maybe TRBD1 (5 bases). V gave up 5 bases and J gave up 2 bases, with 12 bases separating them. The CDR3 runs 14 residues. Germline CDR1 MNHEY, CDR2 SMNVEV (reference sequence). In nucleotides, the CDR3 is TGTGCCAGCAGTCAACGACAGACTCAAGAGACCCAGTACTTC. It is translated as CASSQRQTQETQYF.

The J gene is TRBJ2-5, the V gene TRBV28; D is unresolved. Matching the DNA end better, TRBJ2-7 makes the J call doubtful. The germline CDR1 and CDR2 sequences are MDHEN and SYDVKM. The CDR3 consists of 13 residues. CDR3 region: CASSQSLAYEQYF. The CDR3 DNA is TGTGCCAGCAGTCAATCCTTAGCTTACGAGCAGTACTTC.

V is TRBV4-1 and J is TRBJ2-7, with 10 bases matching TRBD2. Germline V lookup: CDR1 MGHRA, CDR2 YSYEKL. This CDR3 is 16 amino acids long. With 0 bases clipped from V and 3 bases from J, the junction kept 5 bases outside the gene matches. Written as DNA, the CDR3 is TGCGCCAGCAGCCAAGACGGTAGCGGGGGGCACTACGAGCAGTACTTC. Its protein is CASSQDGSGGHYEQYF.

The J gene is TRBJ2-7, the V gene TRBV11-2, with D tentatively TRBD1 (6 bases). This CDR3 spans 14 amino acids. The V end lost 4 bases, the J end lost 6 bases, and 16 bases lay between the germline ends. Germline V CDR1 and CDR2: SGHAT, FQNNGV. The CDR3 DNA reads TGTGCCAGCAGCTGGACGACAGGTTCGGTCGAGCAGTACTTC. As protein: CASSWTTGSVEQYF.

Only one count was recorded for this clone. This rearrangement joins TRBV27 to TRBJ2-2; D is perhaps TRBD2 (6 bases). CDR1 MNHEY and CDR2 SMNVEV come from the germline V gene (reference sequence). This CDR3 is built from 16 residues. V was shortened by 5 bases and J by 3 bases, with 16 bases between the two germline ends. CDR3 loop: CASSPTGGTYTGELFF. The CDR3 DNA reads as TGTGCCAGCAGTCCAACGGGCGGGACTTACACCGGGGAGCTGTTTTTT.